The 20 T cell receptor beta chains below were found in one sample sequenced in a study of blood T cell repertoires in COVID-19. Assay: immunoSEQ multiplex PCR; the TCRdb copy retains only in-frame clones and omits some. The sample contains roughly 30,000 clones, approximately 88% of which appear only once. Sequenced sample: peripheral blood. The source of these receptors is a human donor in a cohort sampled during active COVID-19.

The chain links TRBV24-1 to TRBJ1-6; 7 nucleotides match TRBD1. There are 16 residues in the CDR3. Looked up from germline, CDR1 is KGHDR and CDR2 is SFDVKD. J gave up 9 bases and V 0 bases, and 7 bases lay outside the gene matches. The chain's CDR3 is CATSDLHTGESSPLHF. The CDR3 DNA reads TGTGCCACCAGTGATTTGCACACAGGGGAAAGTTCACCCCTCCACTTT.

This chain joins TRBV5-4 and TRBJ2-7, with TRBD2 matching over 9 bases. Germline lookup yields CDR1 SGHNT and CDR2 YYREEE (reference sequence). V shed 0 bases, J shed 0 bases, and the junction held 10 bases outside the gene matches. The CDR3 runs 18 residues. This CDR3 reads CASSLGPSGATSSYEQYF. The DNA for the CDR3 is TGTGCCAGCAGCTTGGGTCCTAGCGGGGCGACTAGCTCCTACGAGCAGTACTTC.

The chain carries TRBV3-1 (or the pseudogene TRBV3-2) and TRBJ2-5; 7 positions agree with TRBD2. CDR1 LGHDT and CDR2 YNNKEL come from the germline V gene (reference sequence). V lost 4 bases, J lost 4 bases, and 15 bases stayed unmatched. The CDR3 runs 17 residues. The CDR3 DNA is TGTGCCAGCAGCCGCTTAGGGGCTAGCGGTTTAGGAGAGACCCAGTACTTC. The encoded protein is CASSRLGASGLGETQYF.

This clone showed up just once. The chain employs TRBV6-6 and TRBJ1-1; D is undetermined. This CDR3 contains 15 residues. Germline V CDR1 and CDR2: MNHNY, SVGAGI (reference sequence). Trimming cost V 5 bases and J 1 base, with 14 bases left between them. As DNA, the CDR3 is TGTGCCAGCAGTCCCCGCGGCGAGGAGAACACTGAAGCTTTCTTT. Amino acids: CASSPRGEENTEAFF.

The rearrangement joins TRBV7-2 to TRBJ1-1, with TRBD1 as a possible D gene (5 bases). Trimming took off 2 bases at V and 5 bases at J, with 12 bases between the two ends. The CDR3 has 14 amino acids. Per the germline V gene, CDR1 is SGHTA and CDR2 is FQGNSA. The DNA for the CDR3 is TGTGCCAGCAGCTTATACGCGGGGCGGACTGAAGCTTTCTTT. Amino acids: CASSLYAGRTEAFF.

The gene calls are TRBV9 and TRBJ2-2; a weak D match, TRBD2 (5 bases). The CDR3 has 17 amino acids. V lost 4 bases, J lost 4 bases, and 20 bases lay in between. Germline lookup yields CDR1 SGDLS and CDR2 YYNGEE. This CDR3 reads CASSPRRLTSGTGELFF. CDR3 DNA: TGTGCCAGCAGCCCTCGGAGGTTGACTTCGGGCACCGGGGAGCTGTTTTTT. The whole variable domain, remainder taken from reference TRBV9 and TRBJ2-2, is DSGVTQTPKHLITATGQRVTLRCSPRSGDLSVYWYQQSLDQGLQFLIQYYNGEERAKGNILERFSAQQFPDLHSELNLSSLELGDSALYFCASSPRRLTSGTGELFFGEGSRLTVL.

V gene TRBV5-5 combines with J gene TRBJ2-7, with TRBD1 as a possible D gene (5 bases). V shed 2 bases and J shed 6 bases, with 15 bases lying between them. Germline CDR1 SGHKS, CDR2 YYEKEE (reference sequence). This CDR3 spans 14 amino acids. DNA of the CDR3: TGTGCCAGCAGCTTCTTAGGGGAATATGGCGAGCAGTACTTC. Protein product: CASSFLGEYGEQYF.

The genes are TRBV5-6 and TRBJ2-2; possibly TRBD1 for D (6 bases). The CDR3 is 14 residues long. Germline CDR1 reads SGHDT; CDR2 reads YYEEEE. V was shortened by 4 bases and J by 6 bases, with 13 bases between the two germline ends. CDR3 sequence (DNA): TGTGCCAGCAGCACAACAGGGATTCCCGGGGAGCTGTTTTTT. Translating gives CASSTTGIPGELFF.

This clone has only one observation. V gene TRBV2 combines with J gene TRBJ1-2; TRBD1 might be the D (5 bases). The CDR3 loop spans 13 amino acids. The germline gives CDR1 SNHLY, CDR2 FYNNEI. V lost 5 bases, J lost 2 bases, and 9 bases lay in between. The chain's CDR3 is CASSTRQNYGYTF. The CDR3 coding sequence is TGTGCCAGCAGTACCCGACAGAACTATGGCTACACCTTC.

V is TRBV5-6 and J is TRBJ1-1; D not certain. V lost 4 bases and J 4 bases, leaving 17 bases between the germline ends. CDR3 length: 15 amino acids. Germline assignment: CDR1 SGHDT and CDR2 YYEEEE. In DNA, the CDR3 is TGTGCCAGCAGCGATCTTGCGGGCCCTGGCACTGAAGCTTTCTTT. This translates into CASSDLAGPGTEAFF.

The chain couples TRBV12-3 or TRBV12-4 to TRBJ2-2; D not certain. The CDR3 runs to 13 residues. V was cut by 2 bases and J by 7 bases, with 8 bases left in between. The CDR3 here is CASSLPPGGELFF. For the CDR3, the DNA is TGTGCCAGCAGTTTACCCCCCGGCGGGGAGCTGTTTTTT.

This chain links TRBV9 with TRBJ1-1; D is perhaps TRBD1 (5 bases). Per the germline V gene, CDR1 is SGDLS and CDR2 is YYNGEE. The CDR3 covers 16 residues. With 2 bases removed from V and 0 bases from J, the gap between germline ends came to 14 bases. The CDR3 here is CASSVREGEMNTEAFF. The CDR3 coding sequence is TGTGCCAGCAGCGTCAGGGAAGGTGAAATGAACACTGAAGCTTTCTTT.

The rearrangement joins TRBV7-8 to TRBJ1-5, with 7 bases aligning to TRBD1. The CDR3 extends over 13 amino acids. CDR1 and CDR2 (germline): SGHVS, FQNEAQ. V lost 8 bases to trimming and J lost 5 bases; unmatched junction nucleotides: 6. The CDR3 coding sequence is TGTGCCAGCTCTCAGGGGGTGTATCAGCCCCAGCATTTT. Translation gives CASSQGVYQPQHF. The whole variable domain, remainder taken from reference TRBV7-8 and TRBJ1-5, is GAGVSQSPRYKVAKRGQDVALRCDPISGHVSLFWYQQALGQGPEFLTYFQNEAQLDKSGLPSDRFFAERPEGSVSTLKIQRTQQEDSAVYLCASSQGVYQPQHFGDGTRLSIL.

The genes are TRBV5-1 and TRBJ1-6; 9 bases are a match to TRBD1. Germline loops: CDR1 SGHRS, CDR2 YFSETQ. This CDR3 has 14 amino acids. Losses at the gene ends were 3 bases for V and 7 bases for J; bases not matched to a gene: 2. This chain's CDR3 is CASSYGTGNSPLHF. The DNA for the CDR3 is TGCGCCAGCAGCTACGGGACAGGGAATTCACCCCTCCACTTT.

The chain combines TRBV6-5 with TRBJ1-2; 8 bases map to TRBD1. The V and J ends lost 6 bases and 0 bases, in that order; junction bases with no gene match: 3. Germline V gives CDR1 MNHEY, CDR2 SVGAGI. CDR3 size: 14 residues. CDR3 sequence: CASSGQGPNYGYTF. The CDR3 bases are TGTGCCAGCAGCGGACAGGGACCTAACTATGGCTACACCTTC.

This rearrangement joins TRBV2 to TRBJ2-7, with 8 bases that match TRBD1. V lost 6 bases and J lost 7; bases outside the gene matches: 8. The CDR3 is made up of 13 amino acids. Germline CDR1 is SNHLY and CDR2 is FYNNEI. CDR3 sequence reads: CASSPGGVGEQYF. The CDR3 DNA is TGTGCCAGCAGCCCAGGGGGCGTGGGGGAGCAGTACTTC.

This clone occurred once. This chain links TRBV18 with TRBJ2-7; 12 bases agree with TRBD2. CDR3 length: 15 residues. V shed 6 bases and J 4 bases; nucleotides not matched to a gene: 7. Per the germline V gene, CDR1 is KGHSH and CDR2 is LQKENI. CDR3 sequence: CASSLGLAGKYEQYF. CDR3 sequence (DNA): TGTGCCAGCTCTCTCGGACTAGCGGGGAAATACGAGCAGTACTTC.

V usage is TRBV7-3 and J usage is TRBJ2-3, with D maybe TRBD2 (6 bases). This CDR3 has 14 residues. V gave up 1 base and J gave up 5 bases, with 10 bases separating them. The germline V gene has CDR1 SGHTA and CDR2 FQGTGA. The CDR3, as DNA: TGTGCCAGCAGCTTAATGGGAGGAAAAGATACGCAGTATTTT. Its translation is CASSLMGGKDTQYF.

The rearrangement links TRBV6-5 to TRBJ2-3, with TRBD1 matching over 10 bases. Unmatched junction bases numbered 12, after V lost 11 bases and J lost 7 bases. The CDR3 length is 14 residues. Germline CDR1 is MNHEY and CDR2 is SVGAGI. CDR3 residues: CAATGTGDLNTQYF. The CDR3 DNA sequence: TGTGCCGCCACCGGGACAGGGGACCTGAATACGCAGTATTTT.

This chain connects TRBV6-5 to TRBJ2-2, with D perhaps matching TRBD1 (6 bases). Germline V gene lookup returns CDR1 MNHEY and CDR2 SVGAGI. The CDR3 length is 13 residues. The V gene lost 11 bases and the J gene lost 7 bases, with 17 bases spanning the gap. The chain's CDR3 is CAGNRVLGGELFF. Here the CDR3 DNA reads TGTGCCGGGAACAGGGTTTTGGGCGGGGAGCTGTTTTTT.